The 2 T cell receptor beta chains below were found in one sample sequenced in a study of breast tumors, draining lymph nodes, adjacent tissues. TCRdb re-derived calls from the multiplex PCR reads in MiXCR, one entry per CDR3 protein. Here the sample spans hundreds of thousands of distinct CDR3 sequences, about 30% being singletons. The lymph nodes were axillary draining lymph nodes from breast cancer patients. Material for sequencing was axillary lymph node tissue. The receptor source for this set is a female donor with breast cancer. Some clones in this sample may be carry-over from other donors' samples.

This clonotype appeared many times. The J gene is TRBJ2-3, the V gene TRBV20-1; D is ambiguous. The CDR3 is made up of 12 amino acids. V was cut by 6 bases and J by 2 bases, with 9 bases left in between. The V gene's germline CDR1 is DFQATT and CDR2 SNEGSKA (reference sequence). The CDR3 here is CSAKGDTDTQYF. DNA of the CDR3: TGCAGTGCCAAGGGTGACACAGATACGCAGTATTTT.

The chain has TRBV29-1 and TRBJ2-3; a weak D match, TRBD2 (6 bases). This CDR3 contains 12 residues. Deletions cut 7 bases from V and 2 bases from J, with 10 bases between. Germline values: CDR1 SQVTM, CDR2 ANQGSEA. The CDR3 spells CSAWRDTDTQYF. The CDR3 DNA follows: TGCAGCGCCTGGCGGGACACAGATACGCAGTATTTT.